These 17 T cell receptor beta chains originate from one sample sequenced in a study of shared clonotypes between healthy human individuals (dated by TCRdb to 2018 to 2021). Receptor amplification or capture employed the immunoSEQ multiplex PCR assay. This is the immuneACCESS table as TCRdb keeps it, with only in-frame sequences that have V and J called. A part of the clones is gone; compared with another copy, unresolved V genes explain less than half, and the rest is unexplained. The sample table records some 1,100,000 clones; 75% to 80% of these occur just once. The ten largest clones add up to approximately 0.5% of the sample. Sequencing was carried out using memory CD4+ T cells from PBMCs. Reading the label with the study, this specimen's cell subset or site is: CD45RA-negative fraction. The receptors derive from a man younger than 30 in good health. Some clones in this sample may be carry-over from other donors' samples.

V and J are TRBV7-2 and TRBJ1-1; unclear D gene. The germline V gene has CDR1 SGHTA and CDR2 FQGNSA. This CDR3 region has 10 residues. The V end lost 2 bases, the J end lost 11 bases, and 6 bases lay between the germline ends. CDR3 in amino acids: CASSLTEAFF. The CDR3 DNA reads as TGTGCCAGCAGCTTAACGGAGGCTTTCTTT.

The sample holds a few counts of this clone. This chain's CDR3 is CASSQDGLAYEQYF. In DNA form, the CDR3 reads TGCGCCAGCAGCCAAGATGGACTAGCCTACGAGCAGTACTTC. The chain combines TRBV4-1 with TRBJ2-7, with TRBD2 identical over 7 bases. CDR3 size: 14 residues. Germline lookup yields CDR1 MGHRA and CDR2 YSYEKL. V gave up 0 bases and J gave up 2 bases; unmatched junction bases: 1.

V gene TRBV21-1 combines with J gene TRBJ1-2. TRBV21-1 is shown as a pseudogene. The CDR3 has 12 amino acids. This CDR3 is CASSHGRYGYTF. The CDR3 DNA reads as TGTGCCAGCAGCCACGGTAGATATGGCTACACCTTC.

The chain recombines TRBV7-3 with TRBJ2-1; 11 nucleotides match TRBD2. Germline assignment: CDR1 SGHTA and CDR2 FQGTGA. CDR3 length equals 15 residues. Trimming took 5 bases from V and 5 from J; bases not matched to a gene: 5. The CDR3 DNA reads TGTGCCAGCAGCCCCACTAGCGGGAGAAACAATGAGCAGTTCTTC. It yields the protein CASSPTSGRNNEQFF.

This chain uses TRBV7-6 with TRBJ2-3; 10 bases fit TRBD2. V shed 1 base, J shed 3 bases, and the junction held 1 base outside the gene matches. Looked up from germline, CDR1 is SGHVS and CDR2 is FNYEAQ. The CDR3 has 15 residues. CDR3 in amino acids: CASSLGSGGTDTQYF. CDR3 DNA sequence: TGTGCCAGCAGCTTAGGTAGCGGGGGGACAGATACGCAGTATTTT. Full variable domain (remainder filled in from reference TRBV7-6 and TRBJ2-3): GAGVSQSPRYKVTKRGQDVALRCDPISGHVSLYWYRQALGQGPEFLTYFNYEAQQDKSGLPNDRFSAERPEGSISTLTIQRTEQRDSAMYRCASSLGSGGTDTQYFGPGTRLTVL.

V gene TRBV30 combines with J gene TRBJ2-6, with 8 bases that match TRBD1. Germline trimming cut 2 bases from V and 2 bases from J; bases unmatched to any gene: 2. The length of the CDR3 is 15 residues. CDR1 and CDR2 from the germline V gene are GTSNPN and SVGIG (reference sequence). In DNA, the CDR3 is TGTGCCTGGAGTTCGGGACAGGCTGGGGCCAACGTCCTGACTTTC. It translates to CAWSSGQAGANVLTF.

CDR3 amino acids: CASKATSGPGEEQYF. CDR3 DNA sequence: TGTGCCAGCAAAGCGACTAGCGGGCCCGGCGAAGAGCAGTACTTC. The chain uses TRBV6-1 and TRBJ2-7; 10 bases map to TRBD2. The CDR3 length is 15 residues. Germline values: CDR1 MNHNS, CDR2 SASEGT. V lost 7 bases and J lost 7; bases outside the gene matches: 13.

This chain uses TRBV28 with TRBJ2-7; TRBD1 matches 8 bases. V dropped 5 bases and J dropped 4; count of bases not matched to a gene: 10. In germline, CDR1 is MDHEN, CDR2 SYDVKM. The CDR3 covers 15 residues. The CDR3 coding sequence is TGTGCCAGCAGTACCACAGGGGGGACACTATACGAGCAGTACTTC. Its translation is CASSTTGGTLYEQYF.

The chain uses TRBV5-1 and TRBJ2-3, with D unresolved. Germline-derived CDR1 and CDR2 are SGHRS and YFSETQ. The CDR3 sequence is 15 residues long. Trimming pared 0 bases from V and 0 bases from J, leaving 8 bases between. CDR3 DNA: TGCGCCAGCAGCTTGGCCTTTTCTAGCACAGATACGCAGTATTTT. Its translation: CASSLAFSSTDTQYF.

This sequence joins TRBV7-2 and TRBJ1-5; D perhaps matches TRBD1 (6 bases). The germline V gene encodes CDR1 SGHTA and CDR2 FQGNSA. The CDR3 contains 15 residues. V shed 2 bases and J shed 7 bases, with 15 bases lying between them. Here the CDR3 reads CASSLFSGESQPQHF. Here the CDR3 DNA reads TGTGCCAGCAGCTTATTTTCAGGGGAAAGCCAGCCCCAGCATTTT.

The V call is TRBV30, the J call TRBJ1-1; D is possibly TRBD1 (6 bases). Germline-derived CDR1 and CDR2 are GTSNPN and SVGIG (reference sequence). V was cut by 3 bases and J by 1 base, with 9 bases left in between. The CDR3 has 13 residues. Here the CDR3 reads CAWRAQGNTEAFF. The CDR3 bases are TGTGCCTGGAGGGCACAGGGGAACACTGAAGCTTTCTTT.

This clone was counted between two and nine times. The CDR3 DNA reads TGTGCCAGTAGTATGAGAACGGGAAGCGGGGAGCTGTTTTTT. Its translation is CASSMRTGSGELFF. The chain links TRBV19 to TRBJ2-2; perhaps TRBD2 as D (5 bases). V shed 3 bases and J shed 7 bases, with 12 bases lying between them. CDR3 length equals 14 residues. CDR1 is LNHDA and CDR2 is SQIVND in the germline V gene (reference sequence).

The CDR3 here is CASSSRRGLAAPQETQYF. DNA of the CDR3: TGTGCCAGCAGCTCGAGGCGGGGACTAGCGGCCCCCCAAGAGACCCAGTACTTC. The rearrangement joins TRBV7-2 to TRBJ2-5; 11 bases fit TRBD2. The CDR3 is made up of 18 amino acids. Germline V gene lookup returns CDR1 SGHTA and CDR2 FQGNSA. The junction had 11 bases not matched to a gene; V was cut back by 4 bases and J by 1 base. The complete variable domain, with remaining parts taken from reference TRBV7-2 and TRBJ2-5, reads GAGVSQSPSNKVTEKGKDVELRCDPISGHTALYWYRQSLGQGLEFLIYFQGNSAPDKSGLPSDRFSAERTGGSVSTLTIQRTQQEDSAVYLCASSSRRGLAAPQETQYFGPGTRLLVL.

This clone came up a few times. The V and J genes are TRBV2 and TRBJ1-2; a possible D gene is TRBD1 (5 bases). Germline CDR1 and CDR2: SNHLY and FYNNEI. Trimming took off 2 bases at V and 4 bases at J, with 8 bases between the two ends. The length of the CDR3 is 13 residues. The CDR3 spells CASSEPTVYGYTF. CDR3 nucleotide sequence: TGTGCCAGCAGTGAACCGACAGTCTATGGCTACACCTTC.

The CDR3 DNA follows: TGTGCCAGCGGGTCCAGCGGCGAGCAGTACTTC. It codes for CASGSSGEQYF. The V call is TRBV2, the J call TRBJ2-7; D possibly corresponds to TRBD2 (5 bases). Trimming removed 8 bases from V and 6 bases from J, with 11 bases in between. Germline lookup yields CDR1 SNHLY and CDR2 FYNNEI. The length of the CDR3 is 11 residues.

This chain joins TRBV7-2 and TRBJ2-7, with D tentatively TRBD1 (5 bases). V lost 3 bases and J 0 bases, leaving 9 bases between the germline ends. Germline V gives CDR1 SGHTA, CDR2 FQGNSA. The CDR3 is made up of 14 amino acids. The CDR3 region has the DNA TGTGCCAGCAGCTTTTATCAGGGCTCCTACGAGCAGTACTTC. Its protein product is CASSFYQGSYEQYF. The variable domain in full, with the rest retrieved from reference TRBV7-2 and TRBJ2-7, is GAGVSQSPSNKVTEKGKDVELRCDPISGHTALYWYRQSLGQGLEFLIYFQGNSAPDKSGLPSDRFSAERTGGSVSTLTIQRTQQEDSAVYLCASSFYQGSYEQYFGPGTRLTVT.

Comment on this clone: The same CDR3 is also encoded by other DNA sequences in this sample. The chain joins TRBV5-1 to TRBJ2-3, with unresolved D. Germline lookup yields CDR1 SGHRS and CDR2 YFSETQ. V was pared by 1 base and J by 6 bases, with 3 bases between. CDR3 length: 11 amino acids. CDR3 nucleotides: TGCGCCAGCAGCTTGAGGGATACGCAGTATTTT. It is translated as CASSLRDTQYF.